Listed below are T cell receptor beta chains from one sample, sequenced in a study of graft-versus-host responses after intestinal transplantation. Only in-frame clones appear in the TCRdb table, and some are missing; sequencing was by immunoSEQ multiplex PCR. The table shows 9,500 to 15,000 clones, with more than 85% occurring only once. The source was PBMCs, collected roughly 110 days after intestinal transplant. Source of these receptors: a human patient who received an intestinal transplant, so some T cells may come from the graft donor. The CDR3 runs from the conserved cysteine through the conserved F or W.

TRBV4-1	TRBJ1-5	CASSQDEVGGSNQPQHF
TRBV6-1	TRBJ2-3	CASSRSGGDTDTQYF
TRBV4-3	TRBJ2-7	CASSQGYGRDYEQYF
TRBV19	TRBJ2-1	CASSIGTSGSNEQFF
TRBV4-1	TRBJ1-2	CASSQGRLPNLGYTF
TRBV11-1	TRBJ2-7	CASSLELDRGNEQYF
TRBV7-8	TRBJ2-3	CASSLRTSGARDTQYF
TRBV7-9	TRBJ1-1	CASTPRGTVKNMSEAFF
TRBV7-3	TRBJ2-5	CASSQTSGSGETQYF
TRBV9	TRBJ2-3	CASSVELAGGTDTQYF
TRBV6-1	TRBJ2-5	CASSEWGGGETQYF
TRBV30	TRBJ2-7	CAWSVGDPYEQYF
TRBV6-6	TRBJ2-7	CASSSGTDTYEQYF
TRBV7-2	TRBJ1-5	CASSLVLQPQHF
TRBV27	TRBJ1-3	CASSFASSGNTIYF
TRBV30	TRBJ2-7	CAWRPTDGYEQYF
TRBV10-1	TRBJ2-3	CASSDGSGRTDTQYF
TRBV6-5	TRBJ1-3	CASSSFGGTSGNTIYF
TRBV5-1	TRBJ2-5	CASRQGSVPYQETQYF
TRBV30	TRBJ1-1	CAWSPPGGVGDTEAFF
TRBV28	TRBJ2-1	CASSPRGQGANEQFF
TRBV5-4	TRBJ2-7	CASSFSGGSYEQYF
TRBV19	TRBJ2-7	CASSTDSALPYEQYF
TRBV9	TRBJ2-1	CASSVAWSSYNEQFF
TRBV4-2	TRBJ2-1	CASSPYRGTSEANEQFF
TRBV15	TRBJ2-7	CATSRGQGEQYF
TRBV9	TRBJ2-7	CASSVGSGTGSYEQYF
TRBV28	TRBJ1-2	CASSLVGGGYTF
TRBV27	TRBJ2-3	CASSLWAETDTQYF
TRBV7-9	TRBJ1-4	CASSLGLSLFF
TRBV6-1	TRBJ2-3	CASSESRTSEASTDTQYF
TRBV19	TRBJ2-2	CASSIISTGELFF
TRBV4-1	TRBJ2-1	CASSQDRGSSYNEQFF
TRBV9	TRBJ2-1	CASSVARAGSYNEQFF
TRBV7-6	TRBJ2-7	CASSLVLAGGLYEQYF
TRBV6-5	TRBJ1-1	CASSYTRNTEAFF
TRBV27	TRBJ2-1	CAIGQGVYNEQFF
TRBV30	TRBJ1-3	CAWSRDSGIGNTIYF
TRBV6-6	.	CASSDWTSVTYEQYF
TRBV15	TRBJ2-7	CATSRGWTSGTDEQYF
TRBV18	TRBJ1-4	CASSPQGTANEKLFF
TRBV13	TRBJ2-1	CASSHSGNEQFF
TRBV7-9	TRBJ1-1	CASSLGRTEAFF
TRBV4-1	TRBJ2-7	CASSPGPGPSKNEQYF
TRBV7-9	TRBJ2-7	CASSLREQGAHEQYF
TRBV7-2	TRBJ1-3	CASSLGGAHAGNTIYF
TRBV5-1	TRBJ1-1	CASSPDGGLAAFF
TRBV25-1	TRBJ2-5	CASSEFKTGQETQYF
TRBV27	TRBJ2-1	CASSSGLAGSFEQFF
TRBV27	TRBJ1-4	CASSPSGYEKLFF
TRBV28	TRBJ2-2	CASRLKADSGNGELFF
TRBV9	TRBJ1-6	CASSVGASYNSPLHF
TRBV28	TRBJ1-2	CASSLLSGTGGTF
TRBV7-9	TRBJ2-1	CASSLGTEQFF
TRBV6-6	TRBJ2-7	CASSYSGQPYEQYF
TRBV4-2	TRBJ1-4	CASSALDRSYEKLFF
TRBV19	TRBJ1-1	CASSYRDRVNTEAFF
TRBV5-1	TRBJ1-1	CASSFYSFDRAGTEAFF
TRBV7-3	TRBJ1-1	CASSLTGGTEAFF
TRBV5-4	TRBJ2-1	CASSLESGGSYNEQFF